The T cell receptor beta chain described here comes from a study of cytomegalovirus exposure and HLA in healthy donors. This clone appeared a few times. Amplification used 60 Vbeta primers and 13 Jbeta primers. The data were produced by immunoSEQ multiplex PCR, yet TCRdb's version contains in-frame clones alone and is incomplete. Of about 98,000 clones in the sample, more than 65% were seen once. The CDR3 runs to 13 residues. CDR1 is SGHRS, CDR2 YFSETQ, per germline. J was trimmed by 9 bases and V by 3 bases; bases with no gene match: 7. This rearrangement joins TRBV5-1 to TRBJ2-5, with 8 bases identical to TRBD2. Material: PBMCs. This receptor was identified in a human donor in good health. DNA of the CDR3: TGCGCCAGCAGCTCGACTAGCGCCGGTTCCCAGTACTTC. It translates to CASSSTSAGSQYF.